The 31 T cell receptor beta chains in this list originate from one sample, sequenced in a study of blood T cell repertoires in COVID-19. Profiling relied on immunoSEQ multiplex PCR, and the TCRdb table lists in-frame clones only, not all of them. The data show 120,000 or so clones, with approximately 80% seen just once and 2% to 3% held by the top ten. The source material was peripheral blood. The receptors originated from a man aged 50 to 59 with acute or convalescent COVID-19.

The rearrangement uses TRBV2 and TRBJ1-5, with 7 bases fitting TRBD1. In germline, CDR1 is SNHLY, CDR2 FYNNEI. This CDR3 is built from 14 residues. V lost 5 bases to trimming and J lost 6 bases; unmatched junction nucleotides: 7. CDR3 DNA sequence: TGTGCCAGCAGTTCTACAGGGGCGGCTCAGCCCCAGCATTTT. Protein sequence: CASSSTGAAQPQHF.

This chain uses TRBV14 with TRBJ1-2, with 9 bases aligning to TRBD1. This CDR3 spans 14 amino acids. The germline CDR1 and CDR2 sequences are SGHDN and FVKESK. The J segment lost 8 bases and the V segment lost 4 bases, leaving 8 bases of the junction unmatched. As DNA, the CDR3 is TGTGCCAGCAGCCCGGACAGGGGACTGGGCGGCTACACCTTC. Its protein is CASSPDRGLGGYTF.

The chain carries TRBV27 and TRBJ2-6; 7 bases map to TRBD1. Germline CDR1 and CDR2: MNHEY and SMNVEV (reference sequence). J was trimmed by 3 bases and V by 2 bases; bases with no gene match: 10. The CDR3 loop spans 18 amino acids. CDR3 region: CASSLMLRGRSGANVLTF. In DNA form, the CDR3 reads TGTGCCAGCAGTTTAATGTTGAGGGGGCGCAGTGGGGCCAACGTCCTGACTTTC.

CDR3 sequence reads: CASSGVSGDYEQYF. The DNA of the CDR3 is TGCGCCAGCAGCGGGGTAAGCGGGGATTACGAGCAGTACTTC. The gene calls are TRBV5-1 and TRBJ2-7; TRBD2 matches 7 bases. The CDR3 runs to 14 residues. V dropped 4 bases and J dropped 4; count of bases not matched to a gene: 8. The germline V gene has CDR1 SGHRS and CDR2 YFSETQ.

The rearrangement links TRBV7-3 to TRBJ2-2, with TRBD2 as a possible D gene (6 bases). This CDR3 spans 16 amino acids. V dropped 0 bases and J dropped 3 bases, with 11 bases sitting between them. CDR1 is SGHTA, CDR2 FQGTGA, per germline. This CDR3 reads CASSLTRGLDTGELFF. CDR3 sequence (DNA): TGTGCCAGCAGCTTAACTCGGGGACTCGACACCGGGGAGCTGTTTTTT.

This chain uses TRBV6-5 with TRBJ1-1; tentatively, D is TRBD1 (5 bases). Trimming removed 6 bases at V and 1 base at J, with 9 bases between. Germline V lookup: CDR1 MNHEY, CDR2 SVGAGI. This CDR3 spans 13 amino acids. Here the CDR3 DNA reads TGTGCCAGCAGCCGGGGGGGGAACACTGAAGCTTTCTTT. Translated: CASSRGGNTEAFF.

The V gene is TRBV5-1, the J gene TRBJ2-1; D not resolved. This CDR3 contains 15 residues. Germline lookup yields CDR1 SGHRS and CDR2 YFSETQ. V was shortened by 7 bases and J by 3 bases, with 17 bases between the two germline ends. The CDR3 DNA is TGCGCCAGCGGAGCCGCTGCAAGTAGCTACAATGAGCAGTTCTTC. It encodes CASGAAASSYNEQFF.

The V and J genes are TRBV5-1 and TRBJ1-2; D possibly corresponds to TRBD1 (5 bases). V lost 4 bases and J 5 bases, leaving 15 bases between the germline ends. The CDR3 is 14 residues long. CDR1 and CDR2 from the germline V gene are SGHRS and YFSETQ. The CDR3 nucleotides read TGCGCCAGCAGCCCCTTAGGGGTAGGGTATGGCTACACCTTC. Protein: CASSPLGVGYGYTF.

V is TRBV11-2 and J is TRBJ2-5; 15 bases fit TRBD2. J gave up 0 bases and V 5 bases, and 4 bases lay outside the gene matches. CDR3 size: 17 residues. From germline, CDR1 is SGHAT and CDR2 FQNNGV. The CDR3 loop is CASSPGTSGGYQETQYF. The CDR3 nucleotides are TGTGCCAGCAGCCCCGGGACTAGCGGGGGGTACCAAGAGACCCAGTACTTC.

The rearrangement joins TRBV9 to TRBJ2-1, with 7 bases fitting TRBD1. The CDR3 is made up of 15 amino acids. Germline V gene data show CDR1 as SGDLS and CDR2 as YYNGEE. V lost 4 bases, J lost 12 bases, and 16 bases stayed unmatched. The CDR3 sequence is CASSITTGSSSGQFF. CDR3 nucleotides: TGTGCCAGCAGCATTACGACAGGGAGCTCATCGGGGCAGTTCTTC.

The chain is built from TRBV2 and TRBJ2-7, with 12 bases fitting TRBD1. Losses at the gene ends were 7 bases for V and 3 bases for J; bases not matched to a gene: 4. The CDR3 contains 14 residues. Germline V CDR1 and CDR2: SNHLY, FYNNEI. The CDR3 bases are TGTGCCAGCACGAGGGACAGGGGGCTCTACGAGCAGTACTTC. It encodes CASTRDRGLYEQYF.

The chain joins TRBV28 to TRBJ2-7; 8 bases agree with TRBD1. Trimming removed 8 bases from V and 5 bases from J; junction bases left unmatched: 11. The CDR3 loop spans 14 amino acids. Germline values: CDR1 MDHEN, CDR2 SYDVKM. The CDR3 sequence: CASCQGAGTNEQYF. The CDR3 DNA sequence: TGTGCCAGCTGTCAGGGGGCGGGTACGAACGAGCAGTACTTC.

Only a few counts were recorded for this clone. The rearrangement joins TRBV4-1 to TRBJ2-7; D possibly corresponds to TRBD1 (5 bases). Trimming stripped 0 bases from V and 4 bases from J, with 16 bases between. CDR3 size: 16 residues. Per the germline V gene, CDR1 is MGHRA and CDR2 is YSYEKL. The CDR3 loop is CASSQDFEQGQYEQYF. The CDR3 bases are TGCGCCAGCAGCCAAGATTTTGAGCAGGGTCAGTACGAGCAGTACTTC.

This clone turned up a few times. CDR3 in DNA: TGTGCCAGCACTCACGACAGGAGAACTGAAGCTTTCTTT. It specifies CASTHDRRTEAFF. V and J are TRBV12-3 or TRBV12-4 and TRBJ1-1, with D possibly matching TRBD1 (6 bases). There are 13 residues in the CDR3. V lost 7 bases, J lost 5 bases, and 14 bases lay in between.

The V gene is TRBV19, the J gene TRBJ2-3; TRBD2 might be the D (7 bases). The ends were cut back, 5 bases at V and 4 bases at J, with 10 bases in the middle. Germline CDR1 LNHDA, CDR2 SQIVND (reference sequence). The CDR3 is 13 amino acids. In nucleotides, the CDR3 is TGTGCCAGTAGTCCGGGGGGCGCAGATACGCAGTATTTT. Its translation is CASSPGGADTQYF.

The rearrangement joins TRBV5-5 to TRBJ2-7, with D possibly matching TRBD2 (5 bases). Trimming removed 3 bases from V and 1 base from J, with 11 bases in between. CDR1 is SGHKS, CDR2 YYEKEE, per germline (reference sequence). This CDR3 spans 14 amino acids. Here the CDR3 DNA reads TGTGCCAGCAGCTCCGTCCGGGGATCCTACGAGCAGTACTTC. Encoded protein: CASSSVRGSYEQYF.

The chain employs TRBV13 and TRBJ1-1, with a tentative D call TRBD1 (5 bases). CDR3 length: 14 amino acids. The germline V and J ends were trimmed by 1 base and 5 bases, with 11 bases remaining between them. Germline assignment: CDR1 PRHDT and CDR2 FYEKMQ (reference sequence). This CDR3 is CASSLDSRGTEAFF. CDR3 nucleotide sequence: TGTGCCAGCAGCTTAGATAGTCGGGGGACTGAAGCTTTCTTT. Variable domain in full (rest from reference TRBV13 and TRBJ1-1): AAGVIQSPRHLIKEKRETATLKCYPIPRHDTVYWYQQGPGQDPQFLISFYEKMQSDKGSIPDRFSAQQFSDYHSELNMSSLELGDSALYFCASSLDSRGTEAFFGQGTRLTVV.

The J gene is TRBJ1-5, the V gene TRBV4-1, with TRBD1 matching 12 bases. The V segment lost 0 bases and the J segment 9 bases; nucleotides outside the gene matches: 6. CDR3 length equals 16 residues. CDR1 and CDR2 (germline): MGHRA, YSYEKL. CDR3 loop: CASSQDGDRGPRPQHF. CDR3 sequence (DNA): TGCGCCAGCAGCCAAGATGGGGACAGGGGGCCCCGGCCCCAGCATTTT.

This clone has only a few counts. The chain is built from TRBV24-1 and TRBJ2-1; the match to TRBD1 covers 11 bases. The CDR3 runs to 13 residues. The J segment lost 7 bases and the V segment lost 12 bases, leaving 7 bases of the junction unmatched. The germline V gene has CDR1 KGHDR and CDR2 SFDVKD. This chain's CDR3 is CAAAGDRGNEQFF. In nucleotides, the CDR3 is TGTGCCGCCGCAGGGGACAGGGGGAATGAGCAGTTCTTC.

The V and J genes are TRBV28 and TRBJ2-5; TRBD2 might be the D (5 bases). The CDR3 covers 14 residues. V lost 7 bases and J 5 bases, leaving 17 bases between the germline ends. CDR1 and CDR2 (germline): MDHEN, SYDVKM. The CDR3 nucleotides read TGTGCCAGCAACTATGGAGGTGCAAGGGAGACCCAGTACTTC. It codes for CASNYGGARETQYF.

The J gene is TRBJ2-5, the V gene TRBV7-9; TRBD1 agrees at 8 bases. V shed 5 bases, J shed 4 bases, and the junction held 3 bases outside the gene matches. The CDR3 runs 13 residues. In germline, CDR1 is SEHNR, CDR2 FQNEAQ (reference sequence). The CDR3 coding sequence is TGTGCCAGCAGCCCAGGGGGCAGAGAGACCCAGTACTTC. Translated, it gives CASSPGGRETQYF.

This clone came up a few times. The chain combines TRBV28 with TRBJ2-7; 8 nucleotides agree with TRBD1. The CDR3 has 14 amino acids. V was pared by 5 bases and J by 6 bases, with 9 bases of the junction left unmatched. Germline loops: CDR1 MDHEN, CDR2 SYDVKM. As DNA, the CDR3 is TGTGCCAGCAGTCCCACCAGGGGGCGGAGCGAGCAGTACTTC. Translation: CASSPTRGRSEQYF.

The chain joins TRBV15 to TRBJ2-2, with 7 bases aligning to TRBD1. This CDR3 comprises 15 residues. J was trimmed by 6 bases and V by 5 bases; bases with no gene match: 9. Per germline, CDR1 LNHNV and CDR2 YYDKDF (reference sequence). CDR3 DNA sequence: TGTGCCACCAGCCCAGGGGGAGCAAGCCCCGGGGAGCTGTTTTTT. Amino acid sequence: CATSPGGASPGELFF.

This clone occurred once. For the CDR3, the DNA is TGCAGTGCTAGTTCCGGGACAATCGTTAGCAATCAGCCCCAGCATTTT. As protein: CSASSGTIVSNQPQHF. This chain joins TRBV20-1 and TRBJ1-5; maybe TRBD1 (6 bases). Germline loops: CDR1 DFQATT, CDR2 SNEGSKA (reference sequence). The CDR3 spans 16 residues. V lost 3 bases to trimming and J lost 0 bases, with 15 bases between them.

The V and J genes are TRBV5-1 and TRBJ1-2; D gene uncertain. The CDR3 has 14 amino acids. The ends were cut back, 1 base at V and 1 base at J, with 8 bases in the middle. Looked up from germline, CDR1 is SGHRS and CDR2 is YFSETQ. The CDR3 coding sequence is TGCGCCAGCAGCTTGAACAGTTATAACTATGGCTACACCTTC. It translates to CASSLNSYNYGYTF.

This rearrangement joins TRBV19 to TRBJ2-7; TRBD1 might be the D (6 bases). Germline V gene lookup returns CDR1 LNHDA and CDR2 SQIVND (reference sequence). Trimming pared 2 bases from V and 6 bases from J, leaving 8 bases between. CDR3 length: 12 residues. The CDR3 DNA reads TGTGCCAGTAGTATAATAGGGGGCGAGCAGTACTTC. It specifies CASSIIGGEQYF.

This chain joins TRBV13 and TRBJ1-1; D is unresolved. V was shortened by 0 bases and J by 5 bases, with 4 bases between the two germline ends. The V gene's germline CDR1 is PRHDT and CDR2 FYEKMQ (reference sequence). The CDR3 loop spans 12 amino acids. The CDR3 sequence is CASSLGQTEAFF. The CDR3 nucleotides read TGTGCCAGCAGCTTAGGGCAGACTGAAGCTTTCTTT.

This chain connects TRBV30 to TRBJ2-7; 9 bases map to TRBD1. The CDR3 sequence is 14 residues long. Germline-derived CDR1 and CDR2 are GTSNPN and SVGIG (reference sequence). Trimming removed 0 bases from V and 3 bases from J; junction bases left unmatched: 3. CDR3 protein: CAWSVGTGYYEQYF. CDR3 DNA: TGTGCCTGGAGTGTGGGGACAGGGTACTACGAGCAGTACTTC.

This clone was picked up a small number of times. The V gene is TRBV7-2, the J gene TRBJ2-7; 12 bases are a match to TRBD2. Trimming at V came to 6 bases and at J to 7 bases, leaving 7 bases not matched to a gene. Germline V gene sequence: CDR1 SGHTA, CDR2 FQGNSA. CDR3 length equals 14 residues. The CDR3 reads CASRRTSGNGEQYF. In nucleotides, the CDR3 is TGTGCCAGCAGAAGGACTAGCGGGAATGGGGAGCAGTACTTC.

The chain employs TRBV10-3 and TRBJ2-5, with 11 bases fitting TRBD2. CDR1 ENHRY and CDR2 SYGVKD come from the germline V gene. This CDR3 spans 14 amino acids. The ends lost 5 bases at V and 5 bases at J; junction bases unmatched: 4. CDR3 in DNA: TGTGCCATCAGTACGGGGACTAGCGGTGAGACCCAGTACTTC. This codes for CAISTGTSGETQYF.

This sequence joins TRBV5-6 and TRBJ1-2; 9 bases align to TRBD1. The trim removed 6 bases at V and 5 bases at J, leaving 5 bases unmatched. Germline V gene sequence: CDR1 SGHDT, CDR2 YYEEEE. The CDR3 length is 13 residues. This chain's CDR3 is CASTEGQGYGYTF. The CDR3 region has the DNA TGTGCCAGCACCGAGGGACAGGGATATGGCTACACCTTC.